These T cell receptor beta chains were read from a single sample in a study of shared clonotypes between healthy human individuals. TCRdb keeps only in-frame clones here, not all; method: immunoSEQ multiplex PCR. The table includes approximately 2,000,000 clones, roughly 95% detected once. Sequences were obtained from naive CD8+ T cells from PBMCs. Source of these receptors: a man aged 18 to 29 in good health. Some clones in this sample may be carry-over from other donors' samples. Each CDR3 is given with its conserved first and last residue. Fields, in order: V gene, D gene, clone size, J gene, CDR3 DNA, CDR3 protein. A D gene is named only where the DNA matches it firmly. Only part of the rows carry a size: once, few, many, or a class if the clone is expanded.

TRBV21-1	NA	NA	TRBJ1-2	TGTGCCAGCAGCAAAGCAGGGTATGGCTACACCTTC	CASSKAGYGYTF
TRBV5-4	NA	NA	TRBJ2-7	TGTGCCAGCAGCTTTGGAGCGACCGAGCAGTACTTC	CASSFGATEQYF
TRBV29-1	NA	NA	TRBJ2-2	TGCAGCGTTGGTACAGCGAACACCGGGGAGCTGTTTTTT	CSVGTANTGELFF
TRBV2	NA	NA	TRBJ1-2	TGTGCCAGCAGTGAAAGCAGGGAAAGCTACACCTTC	CASSESRESYTF
TRBV29-1	NA	NA	TRBJ2-7	TGCAGCGTTGAAGGCGGGGTTTTCAACGAGCAGTACTTC	CSVEGGVFNEQYF
TRBV10-3	TRBD1	NA	TRBJ1-1	TGTGCCATCTGGACAGGGAAGAACACTGAAGCTTTCTTT	CAIWTGKNTEAFF
TRBV30	NA	NA	TRBJ2-7	TGTGCCTGGAGTCCTTGGGCTCCCGGGCAGTCCTACGAGCAGTACTTC	CAWSPWAPGQSYEQYF
TRBV11-2	NA	NA	TRBJ1-2	TGTGCCAGCAGCTTAGATCAAGGGGTGTACTATGGCTACACCTTC	CASSLDQGVYYGYTF
TRBV30	NA	NA	TRBJ2-1	TGTGCCTGGAGTGTAAGGGGGGTGACCCCTGAGCAGTTCTTC	CAWSVRGVTPEQFF
TRBV5-4	TRBD1	NA	TRBJ2-7	TGTGCCAGCAGCTTGGGAGACAGGGGCTACGAGCAGTACTTC	CASSLGDRGYEQYF
TRBV28	NA	NA	TRBJ1-2	TGTGCCAGCAGTGCAAGGCTAGATGGCTACACCTTC	CASSARLDGYTF
TRBV4-1	NA	NA	TRBJ2-7	TGCGCCAGCAGCCAAGCGGGGATCCAATCGACCGAGCAGTACTTC	CASSQAGIQSTEQYF
TRBV28	NA	NA	TRBJ2-7	TGTGCCACCCTGGACAGCTCCTACGAGCAGTACTTC	CATLDSSYEQYF
TRBV29-1	NA	NA	TRBJ2-2	TGCAGCGTTGGTTTGGCAGGGCGAACCGGGGAGCTGTTTTTT	CSVGLAGRTGELFF
TRBV9	TRBD2	NA	TRBJ2-7	TGTGCCAGCAGCGAGGGAGGGTCCGAGCAGTACTTC	CASSEGGSEQYF
TRBV9	NA	NA	TRBJ1-2	TGTGCCAGCAGCGGAACCCAGTATCCCTATGGCTACACCTTC	CASSGTQYPYGYTF
TRBV7-9	NA	NA	TRBJ2-7	TGTGCCAGCAGCCCCAAGCAGGGTACGTACGAGCAGTACTTC	CASSPKQGTYEQYF
TRBV28	NA	once	TRBJ2-3	TGTGCCAGTCAATACACCGACAGGGAGGCAGATACGCAGTATTTT	CASQYTDREADTQYF
TRBV9	NA	few	TRBJ1-2	TGTGCCAGCAGCGTAGCAAACGGACCCTATGGCTACACCTTC	CASSVANGPYGYTF
TRBV4-1	TRBD2	NA	TRBJ2-3	TGCGCCAGCAGCCAAGTCGGAGCGGGGTCCACAGATACGCAGTATTTT	CASSQVGAGSTDTQYF
TRBV27	NA	NA	TRBJ2-5	TGTGCCAGCAGTTTATCTTCTCTGGAGACCCAGTACTTC	CASSLSSLETQYF
TRBV6-6	TRBD1	NA	TRBJ2-7	TGTGCCAGCAGTTACTCGATGGGACAGGGGAACGAGCAGTACTTC	CASSYSMGQGNEQYF
TRBV2	NA	NA	TRBJ1-6	TGTGCCAGCGGCGAGACGGGGCCATATTCACCCCTCCACTTT	CASGETGPYSPLHF
TRBV2	NA	NA	TRBJ1-1	TGTGCCAGCAGCCCCGCCCCGTACACTGAAGCTTTCTTT	CASSPAPYTEAFF
TRBV6-5	NA	NA	TRBJ2-2	TGTGCCAGCAGTTACTCGGAGCGGATGAACACCGGGGAGCTGTTTTTT	CASSYSERMNTGELFF
TRBV27	TRBD2	NA	TRBJ2-7	TGTGCCAGCAGTTCCTTCCGACTAGCGGGAGACCACGAGCAGTACTTC	CASSSFRLAGDHEQYF
TRBV9	TRBD2	NA	TRBJ2-7	TGTGCCAGCAGCTTCACTAGCGGGAGAAACGAGCAGTACTTC	CASSFTSGRNEQYF
TRBV28	NA	NA	TRBJ1-3	TGTGCCAGCACTGGGAGGACTGGAAACACCATATATTTT	CASTGRTGNTIYF
TRBV11-2	TRBD1	NA	TRBJ2-1	TGTGCCAGCAGCGATCCCGGGACAGGGGAGGTGGATGAGCAGTTCTTC	CASSDPGTGEVDEQFF
TRBV6-1	NA	NA	TRBJ2-3	TGTGCCAGCAGTGACACAGATACGCAGTATTTT	CASSDTDTQYF
TRBV27	TRBD1	NA	TRBJ2-7	TGTGCCAGCAGTATCTCCGGGACAGGGACCACCTACGAGCAGTACTTC	CASSISGTGTTYEQYF
TRBV7-9	TRBD1	NA	TRBJ1-2	TGTGCCAGCAGCCCCCCGGGGGACAGAGTTAACTATGGCTACACCTTC	CASSPPGDRVNYGYTF
TRBV6-4	NA	NA	TRBJ1-1	TGTGCCAGCAGTGAACAGGGTGGCACTGAAGCTTTCTTT	CASSEQGGTEAFF
TRBV27	TRBD2	NA	TRBJ2-7	TGTGCCAGCAGTCCTAGCGGGAGGGCTATTTACTACGAGCAGTACTTC	CASSPSGRAIYYEQYF
TRBV11-2	NA	NA	TRBJ2-7	TGTGCCAGCAGCTTCGGGAGCCCCTACGAGCAGTACTTC	CASSFGSPYEQYF
TRBV5-1	TRBD1	NA	TRBJ2-7	TGCGCCAGCAGCACTGGTGGACAGGTCTACGAGCAGTACTTC	CASSTGGQVYEQYF
TRBV4-1	NA	NA	TRBJ2-3	TGCGCCAGCAGCCAACCCCCGGGGCGCGGCCCCGATACGCAGTATTTT	CASSQPPGRGPDTQYF
TRBV15	NA	NA	TRBJ1-1	TGTGCCACCAGCAGAGTACCAGGGGACATGAACACTGAAGCTTTCTTT	CATSRVPGDMNTEAFF
TRBV28	TRBD2	NA	TRBJ2-7	TGTGCCAGCAGCTTTGTTTTTAGCGGGAAGAGCTCCTACGAGCAGTACTTC	CASSFVFSGKSSYEQYF
TRBV2	TRBD2	NA	TRBJ2-7	TGTGCCAGCAGCACACTAGCGGGGCCTTCCTACGAGCAGTACTTC	CASSTLAGPSYEQYF
TRBV29-1	TRBD1	NA	TRBJ2-1	TGCAGCGTTGAGAGGGGGCGGCCATACGAGCAGTTCTTC	CSVERGRPYEQFF
TRBV30	NA	NA	TRBJ1-4	TGTGCCTGGAGTGAAAGGGGCGGAGAAAAACTGTTTTTT	CAWSERGGEKLFF
TRBV7-3	NA	NA	TRBJ2-3	TGTGCCAGCAGCTCACCAGGGGTGACGCAGTATTTT	CASSSPGVTQYF
TRBV7-6	NA	NA	TRBJ2-3	TGTGCCAGCAGCCCACCAGGGTATCACACAGATACGCAGTATTTT	CASSPPGYHTDTQYF
TRBV28	NA	NA	TRBJ1-5	TGTGCCAGCAGTATAATCCGGGGCGAGGGGTATCAGCCCCAGCATTTT	CASSIIRGEGYQPQHF
TRBV9	NA	NA	TRBJ2-7	TGTGCCAGCAGCGCGATCGGGGTCCCCGAGGGCGACGAGCAGTACTTC	CASSAIGVPEGDEQYF